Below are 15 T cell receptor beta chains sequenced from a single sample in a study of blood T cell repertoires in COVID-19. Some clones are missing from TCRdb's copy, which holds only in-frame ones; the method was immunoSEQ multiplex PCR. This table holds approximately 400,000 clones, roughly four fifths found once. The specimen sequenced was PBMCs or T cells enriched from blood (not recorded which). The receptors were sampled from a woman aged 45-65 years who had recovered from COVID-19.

CDR3 region: CASSYDMNTEAFF. CDR3 nucleotide sequence: TGCGCCAGCAGCTATGACATGAACACTGAAGCTTTCTTT. The rearrangement joins TRBV5-1 to TRBJ1-1; D is undetermined. The V and J ends lost 3 bases and 0 bases respectively, with 6 bases between them. From germline, CDR1 is SGHRS and CDR2 YFSETQ. This CDR3 spans 13 amino acids.

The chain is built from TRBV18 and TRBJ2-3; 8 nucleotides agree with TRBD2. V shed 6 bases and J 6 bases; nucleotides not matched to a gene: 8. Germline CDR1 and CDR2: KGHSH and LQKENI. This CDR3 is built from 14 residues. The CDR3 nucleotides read TGTGCCAGCTCTCCCGGGGGGGGCCCCGATACGCAGTATTTT. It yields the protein CASSPGGGPDTQYF. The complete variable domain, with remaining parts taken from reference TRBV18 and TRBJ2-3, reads NAGVMQNPRHLVRRRGQEARLRCSPMKGHSHVYWYRQLPEEGLKFMVYLQKENIIDESGMPKERFSAEFPKEGPSILRIQQVVRGDSAAYFCASSPGGGPDTQYFGPGTRLTVL.

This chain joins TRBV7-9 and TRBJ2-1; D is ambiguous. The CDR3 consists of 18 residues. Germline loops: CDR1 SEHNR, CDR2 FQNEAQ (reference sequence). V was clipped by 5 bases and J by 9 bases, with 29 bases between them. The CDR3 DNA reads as TGTGCCAGCAGCGCACCGACCCCGGCTAGAATTGTTATGCGTGAGCAGTTCTTC. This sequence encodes CASSAPTPARIVMREQFF.

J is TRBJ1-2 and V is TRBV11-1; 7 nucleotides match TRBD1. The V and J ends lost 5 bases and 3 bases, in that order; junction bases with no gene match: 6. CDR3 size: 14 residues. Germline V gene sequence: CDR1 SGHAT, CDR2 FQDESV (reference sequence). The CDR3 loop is CASSTTGIHYGYTF. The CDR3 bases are TGTGCCAGCAGCACGACAGGGATCCACTATGGCTACACCTTC.

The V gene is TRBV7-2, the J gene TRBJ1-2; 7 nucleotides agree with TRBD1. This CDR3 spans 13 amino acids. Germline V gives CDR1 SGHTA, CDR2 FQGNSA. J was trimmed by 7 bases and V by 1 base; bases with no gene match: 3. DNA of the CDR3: TGTGCCAGCAGCTTAGACAGGGGTGGTGGCTACACCTTC. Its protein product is CASSLDRGGGYTF.

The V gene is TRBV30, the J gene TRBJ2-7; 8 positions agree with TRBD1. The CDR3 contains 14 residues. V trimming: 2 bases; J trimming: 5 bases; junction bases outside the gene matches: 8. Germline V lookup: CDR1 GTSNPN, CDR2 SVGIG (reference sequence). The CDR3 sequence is CAWSRQGWTNEQYF. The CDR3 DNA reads TGTGCCTGGAGTAGACAGGGGTGGACGAACGAGCAGTACTTC.

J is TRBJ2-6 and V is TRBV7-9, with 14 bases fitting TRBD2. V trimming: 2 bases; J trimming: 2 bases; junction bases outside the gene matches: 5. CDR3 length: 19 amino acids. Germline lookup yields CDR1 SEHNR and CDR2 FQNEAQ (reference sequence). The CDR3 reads CASSLTTSGRGPGANVLTF. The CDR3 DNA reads TGTGCCAGCAGCTTAACGACTAGCGGGAGGGGACCTGGGGCCAACGTCCTGACTTTC.

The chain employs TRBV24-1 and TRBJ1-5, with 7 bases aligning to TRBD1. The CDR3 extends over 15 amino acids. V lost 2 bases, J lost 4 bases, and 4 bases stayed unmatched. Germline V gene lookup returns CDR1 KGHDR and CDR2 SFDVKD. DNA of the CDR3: TGTGCCACCAGTGATTCACCAGGGGGAAATCAGCCCCAGCATTTT. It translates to CATSDSPGGNQPQHF.

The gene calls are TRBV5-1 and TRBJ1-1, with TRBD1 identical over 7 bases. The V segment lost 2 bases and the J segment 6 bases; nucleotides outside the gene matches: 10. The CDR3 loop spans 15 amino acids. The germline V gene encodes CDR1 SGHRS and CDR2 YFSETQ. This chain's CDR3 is CASSFWGPTGAEAFF. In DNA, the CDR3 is TGCGCCAGCAGCTTTTGGGGACCAACAGGGGCTGAAGCTTTCTTT.

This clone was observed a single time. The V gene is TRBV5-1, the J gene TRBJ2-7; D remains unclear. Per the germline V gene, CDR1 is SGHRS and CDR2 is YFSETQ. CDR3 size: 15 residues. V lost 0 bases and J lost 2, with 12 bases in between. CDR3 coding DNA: TGCGCCAGCAGCTTGGAGGCAGGCCCAGCCTACGAGCAGTACTTC. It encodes CASSLEAGPAYEQYF.

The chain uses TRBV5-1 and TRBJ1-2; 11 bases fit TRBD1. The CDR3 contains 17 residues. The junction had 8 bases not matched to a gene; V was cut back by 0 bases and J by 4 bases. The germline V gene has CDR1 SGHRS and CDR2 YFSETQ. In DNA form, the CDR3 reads TGCGCCAGCAGCTTGGTTGGACAGGGGGCGCGAGGCTATGGCTACACCTTC. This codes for CASSLVGQGARGYGYTF.

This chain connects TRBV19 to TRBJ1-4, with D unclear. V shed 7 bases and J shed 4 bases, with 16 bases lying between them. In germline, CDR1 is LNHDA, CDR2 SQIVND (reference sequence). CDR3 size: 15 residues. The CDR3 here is CASKAGPQHNEKLFF. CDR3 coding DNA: TGTGCCAGTAAAGCTGGGCCCCAACATAATGAAAAACTGTTTTTT.

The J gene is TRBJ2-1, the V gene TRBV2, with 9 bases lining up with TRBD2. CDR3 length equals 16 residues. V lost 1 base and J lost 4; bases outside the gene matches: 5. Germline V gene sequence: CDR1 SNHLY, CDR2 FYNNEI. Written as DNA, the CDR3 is TGTGCCAGCAGTGAAGGTACTAGCGGGCCATACAATGAGCAGTTCTTC. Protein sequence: CASSEGTSGPYNEQFF.

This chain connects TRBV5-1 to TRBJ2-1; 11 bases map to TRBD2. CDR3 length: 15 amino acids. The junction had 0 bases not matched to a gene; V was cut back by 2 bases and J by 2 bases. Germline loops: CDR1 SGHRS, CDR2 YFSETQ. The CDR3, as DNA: TGCGCCAGCAGCTTTAGCGGGGGGGCCTACAATGAGCAGTTCTTC. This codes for CASSFSGGAYNEQFF.

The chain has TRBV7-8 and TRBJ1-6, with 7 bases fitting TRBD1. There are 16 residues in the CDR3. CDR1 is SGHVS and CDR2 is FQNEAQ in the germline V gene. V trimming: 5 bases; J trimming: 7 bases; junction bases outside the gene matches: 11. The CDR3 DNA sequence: TGTGCCAGCAGCACCATACAAGGACAGGCGAATTCACCCCTCCACTTT. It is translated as CASSTIQGQANSPLHF.